This T cell receptor (beta chain) was sequenced during a study of shared clonotypes between healthy human individuals. This CDR3 region has 18 residues. Germline V gene data show CDR1 as SGHAT and CDR2 as FQNNGV. V trimming: 1 base; J trimming: 6 bases; junction bases outside the gene matches: 10. TCRdb's copy holds only in-frame clones and misses some; the assay was immunoSEQ multiplex PCR. The table records a few million clones, over 85% of them present only once. Division of CD4+ cells produced a CD45RA+ naive subset and a CD45RA-negative memory subset. The chain recombines TRBV11-2 with TRBJ2-4; TRBD1 matches 12 bases. The sample was naive CD4+ T cells sorted from blood. Subset described: CD45RA+ positively selected. This clonotype was sampled from a young man in good health. The CDR3 reads CASSLGDRGLILGNIQYF. The CDR3 region has the DNA TGTGCCAGCAGCTTAGGGGACAGGGGGCTAATATTAGGAAACATTCAGTACTTC.